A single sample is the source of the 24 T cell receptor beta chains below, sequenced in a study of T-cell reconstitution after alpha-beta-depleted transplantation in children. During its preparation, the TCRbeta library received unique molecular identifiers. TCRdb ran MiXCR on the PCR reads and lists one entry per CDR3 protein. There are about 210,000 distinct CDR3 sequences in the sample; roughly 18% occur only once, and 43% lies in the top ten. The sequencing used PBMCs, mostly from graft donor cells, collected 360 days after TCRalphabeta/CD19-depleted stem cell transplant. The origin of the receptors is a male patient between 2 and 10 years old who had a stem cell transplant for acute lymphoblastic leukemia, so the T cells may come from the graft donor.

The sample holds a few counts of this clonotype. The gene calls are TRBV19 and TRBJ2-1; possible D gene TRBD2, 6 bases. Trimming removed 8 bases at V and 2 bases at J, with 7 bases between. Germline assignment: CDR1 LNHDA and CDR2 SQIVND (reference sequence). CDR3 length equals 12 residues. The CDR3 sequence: CASRGTYNEQFF. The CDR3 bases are TGTGCCAGTCGGGGGACCTACAATGAGCAGTTCTTC.

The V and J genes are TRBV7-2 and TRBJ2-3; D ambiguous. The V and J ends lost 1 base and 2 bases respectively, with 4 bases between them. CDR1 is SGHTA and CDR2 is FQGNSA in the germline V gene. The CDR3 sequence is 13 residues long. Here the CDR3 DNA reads TGTGCCAGCAGCTTAGTTGTCACAGATACGCAGTATTTT. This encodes CASSLVVTDTQYF. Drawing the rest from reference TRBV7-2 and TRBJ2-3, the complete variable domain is GAGVSQSPSNKVTEKGKDVELRCDPISGHTALYWYRQSLGQGLEFLIYFQGNSAPDKSGLPSDRFSAERTGGSVSTLTIQRTQQEDSAVYLCASSLVVTDTQYFGPGTRLTVL.

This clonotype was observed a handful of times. The DNA for the CDR3 is TGTGCCAGCTCACCTATATGGACAGATACGCAGTATTTT. Protein: CASSPIWTDTQYF. J is TRBJ2-3 and V is TRBV18, with no clear D. The length of the CDR3 is 13 residues. Deletions cut 3 bases from V and 3 bases from J, with 7 bases between. Germline V CDR1 and CDR2: KGHSH, LQKENI.

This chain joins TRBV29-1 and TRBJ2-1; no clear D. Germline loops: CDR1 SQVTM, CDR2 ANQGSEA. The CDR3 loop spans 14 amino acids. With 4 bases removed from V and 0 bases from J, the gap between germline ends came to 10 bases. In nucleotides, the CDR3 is TGCAGCGTTGGCAGGTCAAGCTCCTACAATGAGCAGTTCTTC. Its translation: CSVGRSSSYNEQFF.

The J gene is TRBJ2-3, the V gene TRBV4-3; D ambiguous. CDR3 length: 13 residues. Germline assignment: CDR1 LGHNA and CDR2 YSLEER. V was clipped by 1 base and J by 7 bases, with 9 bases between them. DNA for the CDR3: TGCGCCAGCAGCCAAGTAGGGATGTATACGCAGTATTTT. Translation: CASSQVGMYTQYF.

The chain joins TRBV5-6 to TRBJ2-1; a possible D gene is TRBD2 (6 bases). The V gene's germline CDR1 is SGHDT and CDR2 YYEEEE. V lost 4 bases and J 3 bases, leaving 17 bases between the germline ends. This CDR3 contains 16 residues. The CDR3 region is CASSLRRLVLYNEQFF. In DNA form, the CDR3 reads TGTGCCAGCAGCCTACGCCGACTAGTTCTCTACAATGAGCAGTTCTTC.

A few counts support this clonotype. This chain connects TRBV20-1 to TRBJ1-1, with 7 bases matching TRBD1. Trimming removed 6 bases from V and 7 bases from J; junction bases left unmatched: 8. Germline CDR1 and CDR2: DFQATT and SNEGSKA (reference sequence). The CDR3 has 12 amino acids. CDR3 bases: TGCAGTGCCGTTATAGGGGACAGTGAAGCTTTCTTT. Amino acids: CSAVIGDSEAFF.

CDR3 protein: CASSQSPVSTDTQYF. CDR3 nucleotides: TGCGCCAGCAGCCAGTCGCCGGTCAGCACAGATACGCAGTATTTT. The chain is built from TRBV4-3 and TRBJ2-3, with D unclear. The CDR3 sequence is 15 residues long. V was pared by 3 bases and J by 0 bases, with 10 bases between. Germline V gene sequence: CDR1 LGHNA, CDR2 YSLEER.

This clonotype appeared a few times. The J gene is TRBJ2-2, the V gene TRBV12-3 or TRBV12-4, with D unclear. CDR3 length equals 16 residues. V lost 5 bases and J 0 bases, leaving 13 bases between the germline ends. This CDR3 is CASSTGPLTNTGELFF. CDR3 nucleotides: TGTGCCAGCAGTACTGGACCGCTGACGAACACCGGGGAGCTGTTTTTT.

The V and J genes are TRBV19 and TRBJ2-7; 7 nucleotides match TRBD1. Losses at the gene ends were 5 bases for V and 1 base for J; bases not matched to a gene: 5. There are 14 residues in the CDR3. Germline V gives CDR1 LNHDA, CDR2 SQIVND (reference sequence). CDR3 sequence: CASSSRGRSYEQYF. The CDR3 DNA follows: TGTGCCAGTAGTTCCAGGGGGAGATCCTACGAGCAGTACTTC.

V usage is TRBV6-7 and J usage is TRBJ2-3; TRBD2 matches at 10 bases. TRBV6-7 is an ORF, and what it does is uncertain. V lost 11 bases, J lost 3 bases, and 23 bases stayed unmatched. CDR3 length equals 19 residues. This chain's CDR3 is CALSFLVTLAGRETDTQYF. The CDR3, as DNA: TGTGCCCTCAGTTTCTTGGTTACACTAGCGGGAAGGGAGACAGATACGCAGTATTTT.

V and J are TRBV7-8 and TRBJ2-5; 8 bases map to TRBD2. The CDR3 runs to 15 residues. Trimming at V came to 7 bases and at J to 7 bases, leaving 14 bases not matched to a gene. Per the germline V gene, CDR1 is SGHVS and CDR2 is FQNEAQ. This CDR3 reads CASTRSEAGVMTQYF. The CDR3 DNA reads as TGTGCCAGCACCCGGTCAGAAGCGGGGGTTATGACCCAGTACTTC.

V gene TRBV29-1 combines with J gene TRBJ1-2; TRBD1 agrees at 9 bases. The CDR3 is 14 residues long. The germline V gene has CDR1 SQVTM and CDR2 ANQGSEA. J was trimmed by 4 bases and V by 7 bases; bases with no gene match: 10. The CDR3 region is CSAYPGTGSYGYTF. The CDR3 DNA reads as TGCAGCGCTTATCCCGGGACAGGGAGCTATGGCTACACCTTC. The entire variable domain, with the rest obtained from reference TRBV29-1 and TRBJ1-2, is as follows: SAVISQKPSRDICQRGTSLTIQCQVDSQVTMMFWYRQQPGQSLTLIATANQGSEATYESGFVIDKFPISRPNLTFSTLTVSNMSPEDSSIYLCSAYPGTGSYGYTFGSGTRLTVV.

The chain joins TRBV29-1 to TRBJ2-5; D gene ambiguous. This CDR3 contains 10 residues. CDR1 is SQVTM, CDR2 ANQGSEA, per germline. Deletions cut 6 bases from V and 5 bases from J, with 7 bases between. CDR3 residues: CSVPGETQYF. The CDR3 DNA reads TGCAGCGTCCCCGGGGAGACCCAGTACTTC.

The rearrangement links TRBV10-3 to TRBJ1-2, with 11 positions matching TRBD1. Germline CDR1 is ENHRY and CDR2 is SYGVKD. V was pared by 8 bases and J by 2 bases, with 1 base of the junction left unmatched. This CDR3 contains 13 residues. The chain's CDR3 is CAIGTGGNYGYTF. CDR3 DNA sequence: TGTGCCATCGGGACAGGGGGGAACTATGGCTACACCTTC.

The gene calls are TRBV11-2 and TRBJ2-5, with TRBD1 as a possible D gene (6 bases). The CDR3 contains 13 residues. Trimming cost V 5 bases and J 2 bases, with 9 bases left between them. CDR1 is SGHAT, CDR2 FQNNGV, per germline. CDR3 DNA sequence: TGTGCCAGCAGCCCCCAGGGGCAAGAGACCCAGTACTTC. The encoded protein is CASSPQGQETQYF.

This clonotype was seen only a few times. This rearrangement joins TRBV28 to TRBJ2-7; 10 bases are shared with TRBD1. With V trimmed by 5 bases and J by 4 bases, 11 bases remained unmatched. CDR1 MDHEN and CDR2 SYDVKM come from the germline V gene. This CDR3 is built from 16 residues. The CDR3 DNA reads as TGTGCCAGCAGTGGGACAGGGGTTCGGGAGGGGTACGAGCAGTACTTC. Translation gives CASSGTGVREGYEQYF.

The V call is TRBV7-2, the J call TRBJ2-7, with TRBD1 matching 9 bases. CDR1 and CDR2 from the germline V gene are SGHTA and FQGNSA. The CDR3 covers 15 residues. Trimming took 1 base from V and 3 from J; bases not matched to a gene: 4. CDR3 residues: CASSLVGTGIYEQYF. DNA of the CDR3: TGTGCCAGCAGCTTAGTTGGGACAGGGATCTACGAGCAGTACTTC.

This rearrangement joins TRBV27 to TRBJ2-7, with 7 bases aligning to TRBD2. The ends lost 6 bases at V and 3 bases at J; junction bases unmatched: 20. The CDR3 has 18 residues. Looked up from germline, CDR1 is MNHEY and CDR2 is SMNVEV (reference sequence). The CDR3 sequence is CASSRLMSGEWGIYEQYF. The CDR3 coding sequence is TGTGCCAGCAGCCGCCTTATGAGCGGGGAATGGGGTATCTACGAGCAGTACTTC.

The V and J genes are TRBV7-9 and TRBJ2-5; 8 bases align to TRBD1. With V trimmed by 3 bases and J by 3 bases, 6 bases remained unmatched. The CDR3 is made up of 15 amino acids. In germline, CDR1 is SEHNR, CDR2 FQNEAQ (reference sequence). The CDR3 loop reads CASSLWQGAKETQYF. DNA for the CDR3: TGTGCCAGCAGCTTGTGGCAGGGGGCGAAAGAGACCCAGTACTTC.

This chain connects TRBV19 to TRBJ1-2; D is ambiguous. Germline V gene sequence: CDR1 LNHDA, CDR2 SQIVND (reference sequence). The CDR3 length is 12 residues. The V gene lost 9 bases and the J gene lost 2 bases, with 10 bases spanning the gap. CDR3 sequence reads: CASTGPNYGYTF. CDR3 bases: TGTGCCAGCACGGGTCCGAACTATGGCTACACCTTC.

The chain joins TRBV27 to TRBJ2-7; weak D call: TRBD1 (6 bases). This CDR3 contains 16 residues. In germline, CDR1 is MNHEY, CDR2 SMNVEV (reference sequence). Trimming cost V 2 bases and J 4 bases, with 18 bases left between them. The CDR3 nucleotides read TGTGCCAGCAGTTTAATACAGGGAAACGTCCCTTACGAGCAGTACTTC. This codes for CASSLIQGNVPYEQYF.

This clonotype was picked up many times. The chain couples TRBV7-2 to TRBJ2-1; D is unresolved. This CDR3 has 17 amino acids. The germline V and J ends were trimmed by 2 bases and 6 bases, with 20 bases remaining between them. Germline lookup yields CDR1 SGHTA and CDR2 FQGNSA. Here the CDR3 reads CASSLIGQGSTINEQFF. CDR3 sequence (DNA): TGTGCCAGCAGCTTAATTGGCCAAGGGTCCACAATCAATGAGCAGTTCTTC. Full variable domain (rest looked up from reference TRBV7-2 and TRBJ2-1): GAGVSQSPSNKVTEKGKDVELRCDPISGHTALYWYRQSLGQGLEFLIYFQGNSAPDKSGLPSDRFSAERTGGSVSTLTIQRTQQEDSAVYLCASSLIGQGSTINEQFFGPGTRLTVL.

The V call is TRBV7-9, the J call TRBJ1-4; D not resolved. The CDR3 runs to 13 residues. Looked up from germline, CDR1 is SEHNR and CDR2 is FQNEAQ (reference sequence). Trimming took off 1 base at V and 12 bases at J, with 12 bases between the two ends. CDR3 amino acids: CASSLEYKVELFF. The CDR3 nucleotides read TGTGCCAGCAGCTTAGAATACAAGGTGGAACTGTTTTTT.